A selection of T cell receptor beta chains follows, all from one sample in a study of technical replicates of blood from a few donors. Repertoires were generated with immunoSEQ multiplex PCR, while TCRdb's copy carries only in-frame clones and drops some. The sample holds 100,000 or so clones; nearly 96% are singletons and the top ten take over 0.2%. The material sequenced was T cells isolated from PBMCs. Every receptor here comes from a human donor in good health. The CDR3 runs from the conserved cysteine through the conserved F or W. D genes are given only for firm matches. Size values are once, few and many counts, or a class for expanded clones, and some rows have none.

v_call: TRBV9
j_call: TRBJ2-1
clone_size: NA
d_call: TRBD2
cdr3_aa: CASSGGLAGGPGFYNEQFF
cdr3_nt: TGTGCCAGCAGCGGGGGACTAGCGGGAGGGCCGGGGTTCTACAATGAGCAGTTCTTC

v_call: TRBV15
j_call: TRBJ1-2
clone_size: NA
d_call: NA
cdr3_aa: CATSREVTEFYGYTF
cdr3_nt: TGTGCCACCAGCAGAGAGGTAACAGAATTCTATGGCTACACCTTC

v_call: TRBV5-1
j_call: TRBJ2-1
clone_size: NA
d_call: TRBD1
cdr3_aa: CASSSGTGINEQFF
cdr3_nt: TGCGCCAGCAGCTCCGGGACAGGTATCAATGAGCAGTTCTTC

v_call: TRBV27
j_call: TRBJ1-1
clone_size: NA
d_call: NA
cdr3_aa: CASTGNTEAFF
cdr3_nt: TGTGCCAGCACCGGGAACACTGAAGCTTTCTTT

v_call: TRBV5-6
j_call: TRBJ1-5
clone_size: NA
d_call: TRBD1
cdr3_aa: CASSLNAGGYSNQPQHF
cdr3_nt: TGTGCCAGCAGCCTTAATGCAGGGGGGTATAGCAATCAGCCCCAGCATTTT

v_call: TRBV6-5
j_call: TRBJ2-1
clone_size: NA
d_call: TRBD1
cdr3_aa: CASSYSGQGYNEQFF
cdr3_nt: TGTGCCAGCAGTTACTCGGGACAGGGTTACAATGAGCAGTTCTTC

v_call: TRBV6-6
j_call: TRBJ1-1
clone_size: NA
d_call: NA
cdr3_aa: CASKTGLSTEAFF
cdr3_nt: TGTGCCAGCAAGACAGGTTTGAGTACTGAAGCTTTCTTT

v_call: TRBV14
j_call: TRBJ1-1
clone_size: NA
d_call: TRBD1
cdr3_aa: CASSHLRDRVAEAFF
cdr3_nt: TGTGCCAGCAGCCACCTCCGGGACAGGGTTGCTGAAGCTTTCTTT

v_call: TRBV19
j_call: TRBJ1-1
clone_size: once
d_call: NA
cdr3_aa: CASKRGGERSMNTEAFF
cdr3_nt: TGTGCCTCCAAAAGGGGGGGGGAGAGGTCGATGAACACTGAAGCTTTCTTT

v_call: TRBV29-1
j_call: TRBJ2-3
clone_size: NA
d_call: TRBD2
cdr3_aa: CSVEGAGGPHTQYF
cdr3_nt: TGCAGCGTTGAGGGAGCGGGAGGGCCACATACGCAGTATTTT

v_call: TRBV5-1
j_call: TRBJ1-1
clone_size: NA
d_call: TRBD1
cdr3_aa: CASSLFGGQTNTEAFF
cdr3_nt: TGCGCCAGCAGCTTGTTCGGGGGACAGACTAACACTGAAGCTTTCTTT

v_call: TRBV11-3
j_call: TRBJ1-2
clone_size: NA
d_call: NA
cdr3_aa: CASDDRNYGYTF
cdr3_nt: TGTGCCAGCGATGACAGGAACTATGGCTACACCTTC

v_call: TRBV19
j_call: TRBJ2-1
clone_size: NA
d_call: TRBD2
cdr3_aa: CASSSQGLASYNEQFF
cdr3_nt: TGTGCCAGTAGTAGTCAGGGACTAGCGAGCTACAATGAGCAGTTCTTC

v_call: TRBV5-1
j_call: TRBJ2-5
clone_size: NA
d_call: NA
cdr3_aa: CASSFVGGATIETQYF
cdr3_nt: TGCGCCAGCAGCTTTGTAGGGGGGGCAACAATTGAGACCCAGTACTTC

v_call: TRBV14
j_call: TRBJ2-3
clone_size: once
d_call: TRBD2
cdr3_aa: CASSQGGSTDTQYF
cdr3_nt: TGTGCCAGCAGCCAGGGGGGGAGCACAGATACGCAGTATTTT

v_call: TRBV7-2
j_call: TRBJ1-2
clone_size: NA
d_call: TRBD1
cdr3_aa: CASSLTGEGRGYNYGYTF
cdr3_nt: TGTGCCAGCAGCTTGACAGGGGAGGGGAGGGGTTATAACTATGGCTACACCTTC

v_call: TRBV27
j_call: TRBJ1-2
clone_size: NA
d_call: NA
cdr3_aa: CASRVGVDGYTF
cdr3_nt: TGTGCCAGCAGGGTAGGGGTGGATGGCTACACCTTC

v_call: TRBV30
j_call: TRBJ2-1
clone_size: NA
d_call: TRBD2
cdr3_aa: CAWSRRGGANNEQFF
cdr3_nt: TGTGCCTGGAGTAGGCGCGGGGGGGCCAACAATGAGCAGTTCTTC

v_call: TRBV9
j_call: TRBJ2-2
clone_size: NA
d_call: NA
cdr3_aa: CASSVTPDRPTGELFF
cdr3_nt: TGTGCCAGCAGCGTGACCCCGGACAGACCAACCGGGGAGCTGTTTTTT

v_call: TRBV11-2
j_call: TRBJ2-3
clone_size: NA
d_call: NA
cdr3_aa: CASSSQYVSTDTQYF
cdr3_nt: TGTGCCAGCAGCTCTCAGTACGTTAGCACAGATACGCAGTATTTT